This TCR beta chain was captured by sequencing in a study of CD4 T cells in relation to SARS-CoV-2 and coronaviruses. Study context: Crossreactive spike epitopes shared across donors were mapped to their HLA restriction. Findings and limits, study-wide: Crossreactive clones expanded significantly less to SARS-CoV-2 than monoreactive clones. The cross-reactivity analysis covered only spike protein, not other viral proteins.

Using immunoSEQ multiplex PCR, the repertoire was profiled, and TCRdb retains in-frame clones only, with some absent. The data hold approximately 64,000 clones, with about 95% observed a single time. CD4+ T cells from unexposed donors were obtained before the COVID-19 pandemic (2011-2018). CD4 enrichment then naive enrichment separated naive from memory CD4+ cells. For this clone: What it binds is unknown. The same CDR3 arises from other DNA sequences in this sample as well.

Germline CDR1 is SGHRS and CDR2 is YFSETQ. V was clipped by 3 bases and J by 3 bases, with 3 bases between them. CDR3 length: 12 residues. This TCR was recovered from a human donor in good health. Sample: naive CD4+ T cells from PBMCs. The subset denotes: naive CD4+ T cells isolated by negative enrichment. This chain links TRBV5-1 with TRBJ2-2; D is unclear. DNA for the CDR3: TGCGCCAGCAGCTCTTACACCGGGGAGCTGTTTTTT. Translated, it gives CASSSYTGELFF.